This TCR beta chain was recorded in a study of cytomegalovirus exposure and HLA in healthy donors. Study observations and caveats: Equally common other TCR beta chains were less clonally expanded than HLA-associated ones, a later analysis found. Donors were assumed by presence/absence analyses to have roughly uniform sequencing depth.

Unmatched junction bases numbered 7, after V lost 1 base and J lost 7 bases. Germline values: CDR1 SGHRS, CDR2 YFSETQ. CDR3 size: 15 residues. The donors gave bone marrow, and they were healthy. Though probably carrying unrecorded immune exposures, donors were nominally healthy at sampling. Comment on this clone: Antigen: not known.

PCR used 60 Vbeta primers and 13 Jbeta primers. Here immunoSEQ multiplex PCR was the method, and the copy in TCRdb shows in-frame clones only, minus some. The top ten hold 4.5% of the sample, which has approximately 150,000 clones, approximately 71% seen once. The sequence was obtained from a young woman in good health and CMV-seropositive. Sequencing was done on a sample of PBMCs. The V call is TRBV5-1, the J call TRBJ1-2; TRBD1 matches at 10 bases. The CDR3 sequence: CASSLNRGQGSGYTF. The CDR3 DNA reads TGCGCCAGCAGCTTGAATCGGGGACAGGGGTCTGGCTACACCTTC.